This TCR delta chain is from a study of γδ T cells in repeated Plasmodium falciparum infection. This clone occurred a few times. The antigen is not known. The likely explanation is a read error, given a far larger clone one base away. Different DNA sequences within this sample yield the same CDR3. TCRdb ran CATT on the multiplex PCR reads. Of about 48,000 delta-chain clones listed, 1.6% are singletons. V shed 6 bases, J shed 5 bases, and the junction held 15 bases outside the gene matches. Germline CDR1 and CDR2: TSWWSYY and QGS. The CDR3 spans 17 residues. Gammadelta T cells were flow-sorted from PBMC into Vgamma9/Vdelta2+ and Vdelta2-negative populations for bulk analysis. Study-level findings and limits: Compared with Australian children, Malian Vdelta2-negative repertoires seemed more clonal, less diverse, less shared.

Material: gamma-delta T cells from blood. V is TRDV1 and J is TRDJ1, with 10 bases aligning to TRDD3. The source is a pool of human donors (malaria-infected and uninfected, not separated). CDR3 loop: CALGEGVGGYDRDKLIF. The CDR3, as DNA: TGTGCTCTTGGTGAAGGAGTAGGGGGATACGATAGAGATAAACTCATCTTT.